The text below deals with one T cell receptor beta chain. No antigen is known for it. Via MiXCR, TCRdb re-called the 5' RACE reads, giving one row per CDR3 protein. The data contain nearly 650,000 distinct CDR3 sequences, 7% to 7.5% of them singletons. Looked up from germline, CDR1 is LGHDT and CDR2 is YNNKEL (reference sequence). CDR3 size: 16 residues. Losses at the gene ends were 3 bases for V and 3 bases for J; bases not matched to a gene: 6. The data are from a study of identical twins. Points from the study as a whole: It was possible that invariant MAIT and iNKT cells partly confounded the zero-insertion analyses.

Separately, the same data were catalogued under a study of yellow fever vaccine responses in identical twins.

The TCR originated in a woman between 18 and 30 years old in good health. Sequenced input: PBMCs. The rearrangement joins TRBV3-1 to TRBJ2-3, with 10 positions matching TRBD2. CDR3 DNA: TGTGCCAGCAGCCACCCGAGCGGGAGGGATACAGATACGCAGTATTTT. Protein sequence: CASSHPSGRDTDTQYF.